The 31 T cell receptor beta chains reported below all come from one sample, sequenced in a study of human T cells and chemical hapten exposure. Time point meaning: healthy volunteer bleed at 6 weeks. The study extracted total RNA from unfractionated whole blood. TCRdb redid the calling of the RACE reads with MiXCR, one entry per CDR3 protein. The profile shows approximately 79,000 distinct CDR3 sequences, 8.6% of them singletons. Specimen: whole blood. All receptors come from a male donor in good health. Some clones in this sample may be carry-over from other donors' samples.

V usage is TRBV4-3 and J usage is TRBJ1-2; D is unresolved. The CDR3 length is 14 residues. From germline, CDR1 is LGHNA and CDR2 YSLEER. Trimming stripped 0 bases from V and 6 bases from J, with 11 bases between. The CDR3 sequence is CASSQDLGGNGYTF. For the CDR3, the DNA is TGCGCCAGCAGCCAAGATCTTGGAGGAAATGGCTACACCTTC.

This clonotype was observed a few times. V gene TRBV6-2 or TRBV6-3 combines with J gene TRBJ2-2; possibly TRBD2 for D (6 bases). This CDR3 is 16 amino acids long. CDR1 and CDR2 (germline): MNHEY, SVGEGT. Trimming cost V 5 bases and J 1 base, with 14 bases left between them. Written as DNA, the CDR3 is TGTGCCAGCAGTCCATCTTGGGGGGTGAACACCGGGGAGCTGTTTTTT. It codes for CASSPSWGVNTGELFF.

This clonotype turned up a few times. The J gene is TRBJ2-7, the V gene TRBV27, with D tentatively TRBD1 (6 bases). Germline V gene data show CDR1 as MNHEY and CDR2 as SMNVEV (reference sequence). V lost 5 bases, J lost 2 bases, and 16 bases lay in between. The CDR3 totals 15 residues. CDR3 nucleotide sequence: TGTGCCAGCAGTGCCAGGGGCGGGTCCACCTACGAGCAGTACTTC. Its protein product is CASSARGGSTYEQYF.

The chain recombines TRBV18 with TRBJ2-3; D possibly corresponds to TRBD2 (5 bases). Trimming pared 5 bases from V and 1 base from J, leaving 13 bases between. The germline V gene encodes CDR1 KGHSH and CDR2 LQKENI. The CDR3 has 15 amino acids. CDR3 nucleotides: TGTGCCAGCTCAACCAGCCTACTAGGCACAGATACGCAGTATTTT. This codes for CASSTSLLGTDTQYF.

This clonotype was recorded a few times. The rearrangement joins TRBV6-2 or TRBV6-3 to TRBJ1-2; no clear D. The germline gives CDR1 MNHEY, CDR2 SVGEGT. CDR3 length: 13 amino acids. Trimming removed 2 bases from V and 2 bases from J, with 6 bases in between. CDR3 DNA sequence: TGTGCCAGCAGTTACAGGAGCAACTATGGCTACACCTTC. As protein: CASSYRSNYGYTF.

This clonotype was detected a few times. The chain links TRBV19 to TRBJ2-1, with D possibly TRBD1 on 5 matching bases. Looked up from germline, CDR1 is LNHDA and CDR2 is SQIVND (reference sequence). The CDR3 is 14 residues long. V was cut by 7 bases and J by 2 bases, with 12 bases left in between. The CDR3 region has the DNA TGTGCCAGTAAGGGGCCACCCCCCTACAATGAGCAGTTCTTC. As protein: CASKGPPPYNEQFF.

The chain has TRBV6-2 or TRBV6-3 and TRBJ1-5; a weak D match, TRBD1 (5 bases). CDR3 size: 16 residues. In germline, CDR1 is MNHEY, CDR2 SVGEGT. With 7 bases removed from V and 0 bases from J, the gap between germline ends came to 16 bases. CDR3 coding DNA: TGTGCCAGCATCCGCGGGGGGAGTTATAGCAATCAGCCCCAGCATTTT. It specifies CASIRGGSYSNQPQHF.

In its sample, this clonotype was seen a few times. This sequence joins TRBV20-1 and TRBJ2-3; TRBD2 aligns across 11 bases. V dropped 6 bases and J dropped 3; count of bases not matched to a gene: 8. CDR1 DFQATT and CDR2 SNEGSKA come from the germline V gene (reference sequence). The CDR3 runs 15 residues. CDR3 nucleotide sequence: TGCAGTGCCACCCAGGCTAGCGGGAGGACAGATACGCAGTATTTT. It translates to CSATQASGRTDTQYF.

This clonotype has only a few counts. V is TRBV20-1 and J is TRBJ1-1; TRBD1 matches at 8 bases. The CDR3 consists of 13 residues. Germline trimming cut 4 bases from V and 4 bases from J; bases unmatched to any gene: 5. Germline V gene lookup returns CDR1 DFQATT and CDR2 SNEGSKA (reference sequence). The CDR3 loop reads CSAMTGAGTEAFF. The CDR3 DNA reads TGCAGTGCTATGACAGGGGCGGGCACTGAAGCTTTCTTT.

This clonotype showed up many times. The chain uses TRBV6-2 or TRBV6-3 and TRBJ2-3, with D possibly TRBD2 on 6 matching bases. In germline, CDR1 is MNHEY, CDR2 SVGEGT. Trimming removed 8 bases at V and 0 bases at J, with 12 bases between. The CDR3 has 14 amino acids. CDR3 nucleotides: TGTGCCAGCGCCACTGGGACTAGCACAGATACGCAGTATTTT. This encodes CASATGTSTDTQYF.

There are a few counts of this clonotype. The CDR3 here is CASSSTGTWTNTGELFF. The CDR3 DNA is TGTGCCAGCAGCTCGACAGGGACCTGGACGAACACCGGGGAGCTGTTTTTT. The V call is TRBV7-9, the J call TRBJ2-2, with 7 bases that match TRBD1. Per the germline V gene, CDR1 is SEHNR and CDR2 is FQNEAQ (reference sequence). The V segment lost 4 bases and the J segment 0 bases; nucleotides outside the gene matches: 8. CDR3 length: 17 residues.

V gene TRBV7-6 combines with J gene TRBJ1-6, with D possibly TRBD1 on 5 matching bases. Germline loops: CDR1 SGHVS, CDR2 FNYEAQ. The CDR3 length is 15 residues. V shed 6 bases and J shed 3 bases, with 12 bases lying between them. The CDR3 is CASRSKTDYNSPLHF. CDR3 DNA sequence: TGTGCCAGCAGGAGTAAGACAGACTATAATTCACCCCTCCACTTT.

This clonotype occurred a few times. The DNA of the CDR3 is TGTGCCAGCAGTCCCTCTGGGGGCCAGCCCCAGCATTTT. As protein: CASSPSGGQPQHF. V usage is TRBV27 and J usage is TRBJ1-5; possible D gene TRBD1, 6 bases. With 5 bases removed from V and 7 bases from J, the gap between germline ends came to 12 bases. Germline V lookup: CDR1 MNHEY, CDR2 SMNVEV (reference sequence). CDR3 length: 13 residues.

The chain employs TRBV12-5 and TRBJ2-7; D not certain. Per germline, CDR1 LGHNT and CDR2 FRNRAP. The CDR3 sequence is 14 residues long. Trimming took off 6 bases at V and 4 bases at J, with 16 bases between the two ends. The CDR3 is CASGTNNALYEQYF. The CDR3 DNA follows: TGTGCTAGTGGGACAAATAATGCCTTATACGAGCAGTACTTC.

This clonotype was seen at least ten times. The J gene is TRBJ2-5, the V gene TRBV12-3 or TRBV12-4; maybe TRBD2 (6 bases). Trimming shortened V by 3 bases and J by 0 bases, and 8 bases separated the two germline ends. This CDR3 comprises 14 residues. CDR3 nucleotide sequence: TGTGCCAGCAGTTTGGAGGGGAACCAAGAGACCCAGTACTTC. Translated, it gives CASSLEGNQETQYF.

This sequence joins TRBV20-1 and TRBJ1-2; 10 bases agree with TRBD1. Germline CDR1 DFQATT, CDR2 SNEGSKA (reference sequence). The CDR3 is 14 amino acids. V trimming: 6 bases; J trimming: 5 bases; junction bases outside the gene matches: 9. This chain's CDR3 is CSATGGNSEYGYTF. DNA of the CDR3: TGCAGTGCGACAGGGGGCAACTCCGAATATGGCTACACCTTC.

This clonotype was seen repeatedly, ten times or more. V gene TRBV7-2 combines with J gene TRBJ2-4; 11 nucleotides match TRBD1. This CDR3 contains 15 residues. The ends lost 4 bases at V and 8 bases at J; junction bases unmatched: 7. Per the germline V gene, CDR1 is SGHTA and CDR2 is FQGNSA. CDR3: CASSSGQGALDIQYF. As DNA, the CDR3 is TGTGCCAGCAGCTCTGGACAGGGGGCGTTGGACATTCAGTACTTC.

This clonotype has a handful of counts. V usage is TRBV21-1 and J usage is TRBJ2-7; the table's D call of TRBD2 was not tested on the DNA. TRBV21-1 is labeled a pseudogene. The CDR3 has 17 residues. CDR3 amino acids: CASSKGQTSGRRYEQYF. The CDR3 region has the DNA TGTGCCAGCAGCAAAGGCCAAACTAGCGGGAGGAGGTACGAGCAGTACTTC.

This clonotype appeared many times. The V call is TRBV10-1, the J call TRBJ2-5; D not certain. CDR1 is WNHNN, CDR2 SYGVQD, per germline (reference sequence). The germline V and J ends were trimmed by 2 bases and 2 bases, with 6 bases remaining between them. This CDR3 spans 13 amino acids. CDR3 nucleotide sequence: TGCGCCAGCAGTGAGGACCCACAAGAGACCCAGTACTTC. Translation: CASSEDPQETQYF.

This clonotype was counted a few times. The J gene is TRBJ1-5, the V gene TRBV12-3 or TRBV12-4, with D unresolved. Between the trimmed V and J ends, which lost 6 bases and 2 bases, there was a span of 11 bases. The CDR3 has 14 residues. The CDR3 DNA sequence: TGTGCCAGCAGCAAAGACCGAGGCAATCAGCCCCAGCATTTT. This encodes CASSKDRGNQPQHF.

The gene calls are TRBV25-1 and TRBJ1-1, with TRBD1 as a possible D gene (5 bases). Per germline, CDR1 MGHDK and CDR2 SYGVNS. The CDR3 extends over 15 amino acids. V was trimmed by 6 bases and J by 7 bases, leaving 21 bases between them. CDR3 nucleotides: TGTGCCAGCAGGGGCTTGGGGGATTTAATTGGTGAAGCTTTCTTT. Residues: CASRGLGDLIGEAFF.

This clonotype has only a few counts. The chain is built from TRBV28 and TRBJ1-5; D remains unclear. V lost 4 bases and J lost 4, with 5 bases in between. The CDR3 runs 12 residues. CDR1 and CDR2 from the germline V gene are MDHEN and SYDVKM. Written as DNA, the CDR3 is TGTGCCAGCAGTTCGGCAAATCAGCCCCAGCATTTT. Protein sequence: CASSSANQPQHF. The full variable domain, its missing parts supplied by reference TRBV28 and TRBJ1-5, is DVKVTQSSRYLVKRTGEKVFLECVQDMDHENMFWYRQDPGLGLRLIYFSYDVKMKEKGDIPEGYSVSREKKERFSLILESASTNQTSMYLCASSSANQPQHFGDGTRLSIL.

This clonotype was seen repeatedly, ten times or more. This chain connects TRBV7-9 to TRBJ2-3, with TRBD2 matching over 16 bases. CDR1 SEHNR and CDR2 FQNEAQ come from the germline V gene (reference sequence). J lost 0 bases, V lost 1 base, and 10 bases had no gene match. This CDR3 has 21 amino acids. CDR3 in DNA: TGTGCCAGCAGCTTAGGATCCGGGACTAGCGGGAGGGCCCGTAGCACAGATACGCAGTATTTT. Its protein product is CASSLGSGTSGRARSTDTQYF.

The gene calls are TRBV7-2 and TRBJ2-3; D perhaps matches TRBD1 (5 bases). CDR1 is SGHTA and CDR2 is FQGNSA in the germline V gene. This CDR3 region has 15 residues. V dropped 5 bases and J dropped 6 bases, with 18 bases sitting between them. The CDR3 nucleotides read TGTGCCAGCAGCACTGTCGTCCCCAGGGTGGATACGCAGTATTTT. Residues: CASSTVVPRVDTQYF. The variable domain in full, completed from reference TRBV7-2 and TRBJ2-3, reads GAGVSQSPSNKVTEKGKDVELRCDPISGHTALYWYRQSLGQGLEFLIYFQGNSAPDKSGLPSDRFSAERTGGSVSTLTIQRTQQEDSAVYLCASSTVVPRVDTQYFGPGTRLTVL.

The V gene is TRBV20-1, the J gene TRBJ2-2; 8 bases map to TRBD1. The CDR3 is 13 residues long. Germline V gives CDR1 DFQATT, CDR2 SNEGSKA (reference sequence). V gave up 6 bases and J gave up 1 base; unmatched junction bases: 1. CDR3 in amino acids: CSAGTGNTGELFF. DNA of the CDR3: TGCAGTGCCGGGACAGGGAACACCGGGGAGCTGTTTTTT.

V is TRBV5-1 and J is TRBJ1-4; D ambiguous. CDR3 length: 14 residues. V shed 0 bases and J shed 5 bases, with 8 bases lying between them. Germline V gene lookup returns CDR1 SGHRS and CDR2 YFSETQ. CDR3 protein: CASSLGGLNEKLFF. CDR3 sequence (DNA): TGCGCCAGCAGCTTGGGCGGCTTGAATGAAAAACTGTTTTTT.

The genes are TRBV7-9 and TRBJ2-4; 8 bases line up with TRBD1. The length of the CDR3 is 16 residues. The V gene's germline CDR1 is SEHNR and CDR2 FQNEAQ (reference sequence). Trimming at V came to 4 bases and at J to 3 bases, leaving 8 bases not matched to a gene. The CDR3 sequence: CASSSMDREDKNIQYF. In DNA form, the CDR3 reads TGTGCCAGCAGCTCAATGGACAGGGAGGACAAAAACATTCAGTACTTC.

This rearrangement joins TRBV4-1 to TRBJ2-3; TRBD1 is a possible D gene (5 bases). Germline V CDR1 and CDR2: MGHRA, YSYEKL. The CDR3 is 17 amino acids. Trimming cost V 3 bases and J 2 bases, with 18 bases left between them. The CDR3 protein is CASSQQSRGSSTDTQYF. Written as DNA, the CDR3 is TGCGCCAGCAGCCAGCAATCAAGGGGTTCCTCCACAGATACGCAGTATTTT.

The chain employs TRBV6-1 and TRBJ1-1, with unresolved D. V lost 7 bases, J lost 6 bases, and 15 bases lay in between. The CDR3 loop spans 13 amino acids. Looked up from germline, CDR1 is MNHNS and CDR2 is SASEGT. This CDR3 reads CASMLLGLAEAFF. The CDR3 DNA is TGTGCCAGCATGTTATTAGGGTTAGCTGAAGCTTTCTTT.

This chain uses TRBV15 with TRBJ1-2; the D gene is possibly TRBD1 (6 bases). The germline gives CDR1 LNHNV, CDR2 YYDKDF (reference sequence). The germline V and J ends were trimmed by 2 bases and 2 bases, with 12 bases remaining between them. CDR3 length: 15 amino acids. In DNA form, the CDR3 reads TGTGCCACCAGCAGACCCACGACAGGAAACTATGGCTACACCTTC. Translated, it gives CATSRPTTGNYGYTF.

This rearrangement joins TRBV5-1 to TRBJ1-4, with D tentatively TRBD1 (5 bases). CDR1 is SGHRS, CDR2 YFSETQ, per germline. V gave up 4 bases and J gave up 4 bases, with 8 bases separating them. CDR3 length equals 13 residues. The DNA of the CDR3 is TGCGCCAGCAGCCCGGACAATAATGAAAAACTGTTTTTT. It encodes CASSPDNNEKLFF.